Detailed here is one T cell receptor beta chain. Its target is not known. This cohort consisted of healthy bone marrow donors. With 60 Vbeta and 13 Jbeta primers, the PCR was carried out. Measured with immunoSEQ multiplex PCR; TCRdb has only the in-frame clones, and not every one. The table includes around 90,000 clones, about 66% detected once. These data originate in a study of cytomegalovirus exposure and HLA in healthy donors. Overall study results and limits: A missense DCLRE1C variant was associated with V- and J-gene trimming of TCR beta chains in a later analysis, and an independent cohort replicated the association. Cytomegalovirus-associated TCR beta chains were listed, numbering approximately 150.

The CDR3 runs 14 residues. From germline, CDR1 is SGHRS and CDR2 YFSETQ. V was clipped by 1 base and J by 4 bases; unmatched bases: 4. The gene calls are TRBV5-1 and TRBJ2-5, with 7 bases that match TRBD1. The TCR sequence derives from a woman aged 50 to 60 in good health and CMV-seropositive. Specimen: PBMCs. The CDR3 loop is CASSLRGGGETQYF. In nucleotides, the CDR3 is TGCGCCAGCAGCTTGAGAGGGGGCGGAGAGACCCAGTACTTC.